The next 21 T cell receptor beta chains were all read from a single sample in a study of cytomegalovirus exposure and HLA in healthy donors. 13 Jbeta primers and 60 Vbeta primers were used for the PCR. Sequenced by immunoSEQ multiplex PCR; TCRdb stores in-frame clones only, minus some. The sample has roughly 120,000 clones; approximately 73% are singletons. Sequences were obtained from PBMCs. These receptors were obtained from a man aged 55 to 70 in good health and CMV-seropositive.

The table lists this clone with a count of one. V usage is TRBV5-1 and J usage is TRBJ2-7; 7 bases are a match to TRBD2. The CDR3 has 14 amino acids. Trimming cost V 7 bases and J 2 bases; bases outside gene matches: 9. Germline V CDR1 and CDR2: SGHRS, YFSETQ. The CDR3 DNA reads as TGCGCCAGCTCAGGGAGCGGGGAAACCTACGAGCAGTACTTC. Amino acid sequence: CASSGSGETYEQYF.

The chain combines TRBV5-1 with TRBJ2-5, with 9 bases that match TRBD1. Germline-derived CDR1 and CDR2 are SGHRS and YFSETQ. The CDR3 is 14 residues long. V was pared by 6 bases and J by 4 bases, with 7 bases of the junction left unmatched. The CDR3 sequence is CASNSLQGAETQYF. The CDR3 bases are TGCGCCAGCAACTCGCTACAGGGGGCAGAGACCCAGTACTTC.

The chain couples TRBV11-3 to TRBJ2-5; tentatively, D is TRBD1 (5 bases). CDR1 is SGHNT, CDR2 YENEEA, per germline. The CDR3 has 15 residues. Between the trimmed V and J ends, which lost 1 base and 2 bases, there was a span of 11 bases. The CDR3 loop is CASSLGTSSQETQYF. The CDR3 coding sequence is TGTGCCAGCAGCTTAGGGACATCCTCACAAGAGACCCAGTACTTC.

This clone was counted a few times. This sequence joins TRBV7-3 and TRBJ2-7; TRBD1 aligns across 7 bases. The CDR3 length is 15 residues. J gave up 4 bases and V 0 bases, and 6 bases lay outside the gene matches. CDR1 and CDR2 (germline): SGHTA, FQGTGA. The CDR3 coding sequence is TGTGCCAGCAGCTTAACTGCGACAGGGATTTACGAGCAGTACTTC. This gives the protein CASSLTATGIYEQYF.

J is TRBJ2-5 and V is TRBV5-1; D might be TRBD1 (5 bases). Looked up from germline, CDR1 is SGHRS and CDR2 is YFSETQ. The CDR3 loop spans 17 amino acids. The germline V and J ends were trimmed by 0 bases and 0 bases, with 15 bases remaining between them. The CDR3: CASSLAPKTEYQETQYF. Written as DNA, the CDR3 is TGCGCCAGCAGCTTGGCGCCCAAGACAGAGTACCAAGAGACCCAGTACTTC.

This rearrangement joins TRBV4-1 to TRBJ2-3; 8 bases fit TRBD1. This CDR3 spans 15 amino acids. Germline lookup yields CDR1 MGHRA and CDR2 YSYEKL. With 5 bases clipped from V and 4 bases from J, the junction kept 8 bases outside the gene matches. The CDR3: CASSDRQGKADTQYF. The CDR3 nucleotides read TGCGCCAGCAGCGACCGACAGGGGAAGGCAGATACGCAGTATTTT.

The V gene is TRBV18, the J gene TRBJ1-6; 7 nucleotides match TRBD1. V lost 3 bases to trimming and J lost 6 bases; unmatched junction nucleotides: 5. Germline lookup yields CDR1 KGHSH and CDR2 LQKENI. The CDR3 spans 15 residues. The CDR3 DNA reads TGTGCCAGCTCACCGTCAGGGGGTGGTAATTCACCCCTCCACTTT. It codes for CASSPSGGGNSPLHF. Complete variable domain (other parts from reference TRBV18 and TRBJ1-6): NAGVMQNPRHLVRRRGQEARLRCSPMKGHSHVYWYRQLPEEGLKFMVYLQKENIIDESGMPKERFSAEFPKEGPSILRIQQVVRGDSAAYFCASSPSGGGNSPLHFGNGTRLTVT.

A single count supports this clone. This sequence joins TRBV6-4 and TRBJ1-5, with D unclear. The CDR3 runs to 14 residues. Trimming removed 5 bases at V and 0 bases at J, with 8 bases between. CDR1 is MRHNA and CDR2 is SNTAGT in the germline V gene. DNA for the CDR3: TGTGCCAGCAGTCTACAGCCTAGCAATCAGCCCCAGCATTTT. This encodes CASSLQPSNQPQHF.

This rearrangement joins TRBV5-1 to TRBJ1-3; D might be TRBD1 (5 bases). The CDR3 has 16 residues. Germline values: CDR1 SGHRS, CDR2 YFSETQ. Trimming took off 4 bases at V and 0 bases at J, with 14 bases between the two ends. The CDR3 DNA sequence: TGCGCCAGCAGCCCGGACATGGCGTTCTCTGGAAACACCATATATTTT. Its protein is CASSPDMAFSGNTIYF.

This chain links TRBV6-5 with TRBJ1-1; possibly TRBD1 for D (6 bases). The CDR3 is 12 residues long. Germline V gene sequence: CDR1 MNHEY, CDR2 SVGAGI. The V end was cut by 6 bases, the J end by 1 base, with 6 bases between. CDR3 sequence: CASRQGNTEAFF. CDR3 coding DNA: TGTGCCAGCAGACAGGGGAACACTGAAGCTTTCTTT.

This clone has just one count. The J gene is TRBJ2-3, the V gene TRBV6-5; the match to TRBD2 covers 9 bases. V lost 2 bases and J lost 6; bases outside the gene matches: 9. The CDR3 extends over 16 amino acids. CDR1 is MNHEY and CDR2 is SVGAGI in the germline V gene. The CDR3 nucleotides read TGTGCCAGCAGTTACGCCGGCCTAGCGGGGTTTGATACGCAGTATTTT. Protein sequence: CASSYAGLAGFDTQYF.

The chain couples TRBV7-8 to TRBJ2-1; D might be TRBD1 (5 bases). Germline values: CDR1 SGHVS, CDR2 FQNEAQ. This CDR3 contains 14 residues. V lost 4 bases and J lost 6, with 13 bases in between. CDR3 nucleotide sequence: TGTGCCAGCAGCTACCGACAGCCACGCAATGAGCAGTTCTTC. Translation gives CASSYRQPRNEQFF. The variable domain in full, completed from reference TRBV7-8 and TRBJ2-1, reads GAGVSQSPRYKVAKRGQDVALRCDPISGHVSLFWYQQALGQGPEFLTYFQNEAQLDKSGLPSDRFFAERPEGSVSTLKIQRTQQEDSAVYLCASSYRQPRNEQFFGPGTRLTVL.

V is TRBV29-1 and J is TRBJ2-7, with 8 positions matching TRBD2. CDR3 length equals 13 residues. J gave up 1 base and V 7 bases, and 6 bases lay outside the gene matches. Germline CDR1 and CDR2: SQVTM and ANQGSEA. The CDR3 here is CSASGGGSYEQYF. In DNA, the CDR3 is TGCAGCGCGTCGGGAGGGGGTTCCTACGAGCAGTACTTC.

The V and J genes are TRBV5-1 and TRBJ2-7; possibly TRBD2 for D (6 bases). V was shortened by 0 bases and J by 2 bases, with 12 bases between the two germline ends. The CDR3 contains 15 residues. Germline CDR1 and CDR2: SGHRS and YFSETQ. In DNA form, the CDR3 reads TGCGCCAGCAGCTTGGAGGCAGGGAGGACCTACGAGCAGTACTTC. Protein product: CASSLEAGRTYEQYF. The full variable domain, rest sourced from reference TRBV5-1 and TRBJ2-7, is KAGVTQTPRYLIKTRGQQVTLSCSPISGHRSVSWYQQTPGQGLQFLFEYFSETQRNKGNFPGRFSGRQFSNSRSEMNVSTLELGDSALYLCASSLEAGRTYEQYFGPGTRLTVT.

The gene calls are TRBV5-1 and TRBJ2-2; 12 bases align to TRBD1. The J segment lost 7 bases and the V segment lost 7 bases, leaving 8 bases of the junction unmatched. CDR3 size: 15 residues. Germline lookup yields CDR1 SGHRS and CDR2 YFSETQ. The CDR3 protein is CASGPGQGAVGELFF. DNA of the CDR3: TGCGCCAGCGGCCCGGGACAGGGGGCGGTCGGGGAGCTGTTTTTT.

This clone was counted between two and nine times. The CDR3 nucleotides are TGCGCCAGCAGCCCCCGGGGGGCAGCGAACACTGAAGCTTTCTTT. It encodes CASSPRGAANTEAFF. The rearrangement uses TRBV5-1 and TRBJ1-1, with D possibly TRBD1 on 6 matching bases. The germline gives CDR1 SGHRS, CDR2 YFSETQ. V was cut by 4 bases and J by 1 base, with 14 bases left in between. The CDR3 consists of 15 residues.

The V and J genes are TRBV25-1 and TRBJ1-2; TRBD1 might be the D (6 bases). V was cut by 2 bases and J by 6 bases, with 13 bases left in between. This CDR3 region has 14 residues. Germline CDR1 is MGHDK and CDR2 is SYGVNS. DNA for the CDR3: TGTGCCAGCAGTGAAGGGGGCAGGGTTCATGGCTACACCTTC. This gives the protein CASSEGGRVHGYTF.

The gene calls are TRBV28 and TRBJ2-5; D may be TRBD2 (6 bases). The germline V gene has CDR1 MDHEN and CDR2 SYDVKM. Between the trimmed V and J ends, which lost 8 bases and 9 bases, there was a span of 22 bases. CDR3 length equals 14 residues. CDR3 in amino acids: CASGIGGTEMAQYF. DNA for the CDR3: TGTGCCAGCGGAATCGGAGGGACTGAAATGGCCCAGTACTTC.

This clone was seen a single time. The rearrangement uses TRBV5-1 and TRBJ2-2; 7 bases line up with TRBD1. The CDR3 loop spans 16 amino acids. Germline V gene lookup returns CDR1 SGHRS and CDR2 YFSETQ. V lost 7 bases and J lost 1; bases outside the gene matches: 10. The CDR3 DNA sequence: TGCGCCAGCGGCGCAGGGGGATCGAGGAACACCGGGGAGCTGTTTTTT. This encodes CASGAGGSRNTGELFF.

This clone was counted only a few times. V and J are TRBV9 and TRBJ2-7; D is uncertain. The germline gives CDR1 SGDLS, CDR2 YYNGEE. V was shortened by 1 base and J by 0 bases, with 11 bases between the two germline ends. CDR3 size: 15 residues. The CDR3, as DNA: TGTGCCAGCAGCGTATCGGTCCAATCCTCCTACGAGCAGTACTTC. Translating gives CASSVSVQSSYEQYF.

The rearrangement links TRBV13 to TRBJ2-3, with a weak D call TRBD2 (5 bases). Looked up from germline, CDR1 is PRHDT and CDR2 is FYEKMQ (reference sequence). Trimming left V 0 bases short and J 6 bases short, with 13 bases between. This CDR3 region has 15 residues. Written as DNA, the CDR3 is TGTGCCAGCAGCTTAGGCCGGGATAGGTTGGATACGCAGTATTTT. It translates to CASSLGRDRLDTQYF.